This TCR beta chain originates from a study of OX40 agonist ivuxolimab in advanced cancers. This clone was seen more than once but under ten times. Antigen specificity is unknown. The CDR3 is 14 residues long. Per the germline V gene, CDR1 is SGHTA and CDR2 is FQGNSA. Researchers took blood at baseline, on cycle 4 day 1, and on cycle 7 day 1. Some clones are missing from TCRdb's copy, which holds only in-frame ones; the method was immunoSEQ multiplex PCR. The data contain some 86,000 clones, about 85% of them singletons. General observations from the study: Clones of CD4+ and CD8+ blood T cells grew by week 6 at doses of 0.1 to 3.0 mg/kg. The authors also found low normalized T-cell clonal expansion in some nonresponders. CD8+ T cells (on average) carried more expanded clones than CD4+ T cells.

The sequencing used CD4+ or CD8+ T cells sorted from blood, collected in a trial of the OX40 agonist ivuxolimab. This chain connects TRBV7-2 to TRBJ2-5; TRBD1 agrees at 8 bases. The J call may be mistaken, given a closer DNA end match to TRBJ2-7. The receptor comes from an adult with an advanced solid tumor such as melanoma, head and neck, liver or kidney cancer. CDR3 bases: TGTGCCAGCAGCCCCGGACAGGGTAGCCACGAGCAGTACTTC. Its translation is CASSPGQGSHEQYF.